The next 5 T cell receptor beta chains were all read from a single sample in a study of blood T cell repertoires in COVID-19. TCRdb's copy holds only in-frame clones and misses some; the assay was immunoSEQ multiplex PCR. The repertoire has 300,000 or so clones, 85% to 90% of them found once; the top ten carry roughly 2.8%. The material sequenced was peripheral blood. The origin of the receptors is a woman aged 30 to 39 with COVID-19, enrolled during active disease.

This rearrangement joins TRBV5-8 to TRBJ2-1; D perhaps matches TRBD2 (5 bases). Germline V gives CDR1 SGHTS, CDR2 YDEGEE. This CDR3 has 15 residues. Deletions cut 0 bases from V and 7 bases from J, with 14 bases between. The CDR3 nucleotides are TGTGCCAGCAGCTTGGGGGCGGGCCCTGGGAATGAGCAGTTCTTC. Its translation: CASSLGAGPGNEQFF.

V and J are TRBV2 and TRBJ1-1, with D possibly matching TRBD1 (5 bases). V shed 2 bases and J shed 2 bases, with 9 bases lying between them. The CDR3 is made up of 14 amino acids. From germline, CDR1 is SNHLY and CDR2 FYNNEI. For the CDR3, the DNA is TGTGCCAGCAGTGAAAGGGGCGGTAACACTGAAGCTTTCTTT. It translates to CASSERGGNTEAFF.

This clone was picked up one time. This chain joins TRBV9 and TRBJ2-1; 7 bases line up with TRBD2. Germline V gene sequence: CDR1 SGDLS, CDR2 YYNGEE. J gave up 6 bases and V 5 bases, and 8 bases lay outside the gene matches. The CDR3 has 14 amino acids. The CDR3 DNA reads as TGTGCCAGCAGGGATGAGACTAGCCCCAATGAGCAGTTCTTC. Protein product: CASRDETSPNEQFF.

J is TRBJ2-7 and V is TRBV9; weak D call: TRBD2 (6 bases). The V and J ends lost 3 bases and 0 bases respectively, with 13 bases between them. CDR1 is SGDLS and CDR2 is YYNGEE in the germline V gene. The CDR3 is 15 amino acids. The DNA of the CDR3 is TGTGCCAGCAGCGGGGGACCAGCGGGCTCCTACGAGCAGTACTTC. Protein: CASSGGPAGSYEQYF.

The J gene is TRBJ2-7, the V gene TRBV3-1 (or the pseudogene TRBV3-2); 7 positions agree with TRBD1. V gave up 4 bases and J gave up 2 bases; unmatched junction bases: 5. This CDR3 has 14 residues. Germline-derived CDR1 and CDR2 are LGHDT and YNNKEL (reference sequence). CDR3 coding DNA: TGTGCCAGCAGCCTACTGGACAGGACCTACGAGCAGTACTTC. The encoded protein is CASSLLDRTYEQYF.